These T cell receptor beta chains were read from a single sample in a study of blood T cell repertoires in COVID-19. TCRdb's table, derived via immunoSEQ multiplex PCR, lists solely in-frame clones and lacks some. The sample yields roughly 60,000 clones, roughly 79% seen once. Specimen: peripheral blood. The receptors were sampled from a human donor in a cohort sampled during active COVID-19. Each CDR3 is given with its conserved first and last residue. D genes are given only for firm matches. The size of a clone is reported for some rows only, either as once, few or many, or as a class for expanded clones.

V: TRBV7-2; J: TRBJ2-5; size: NA; D: NA; DNA: TGTGCCAGCAGCCCCCGATCGGGGCAAGAGACCCAGTACTTC; CDR3: CASSPRSGQETQYF
V: TRBV29-1; J: TRBJ2-7; size: once; D: NA; DNA: TGCAGCGTTGTATTGGACAACGCCTACGAGCAGTACTTC; CDR3: CSVVLDNAYEQYF
V: TRBV6-5; J: TRBJ2-7; size: few; D: TRBD1; DNA: TGTGCCAGCAGATGGGACAGCCGGGGCACCTACGAGCAGTACTTC; CDR3: CASRWDSRGTYEQYF
V: TRBV11-2; J: TRBJ2-7; size: NA; D: NA; DNA: TGTGCCAGCACCTTGGGGGGGGGCCGCCACGAGCAGTACTTC; CDR3: CASTLGGGRHEQYF
V: TRBV11-2; J: TRBJ2-2; size: few; D: NA; DNA: TGTGCCAGCAGCTTGACAGACTCGAACACCGGGGAGCTGTTTTTT; CDR3: CASSLTDSNTGELFF
V: TRBV20-1; J: TRBJ2-5; size: NA; D: NA; DNA: TGCAGTGCTAGTCCTGCCGGAACTAAAGAGACCCAGTACTTC; CDR3: CSASPAGTKETQYF
V: TRBV28; J: TRBJ1-2; size: NA; D: TRBD1; DNA: TGTGCCAGCAGTTTTAGGGACAGGGGGCATGGCTACACCTTC; CDR3: CASSFRDRGHGYTF
V: TRBV19; J: TRBJ2-7; size: NA; D: TRBD1; DNA: TGTGCCAGTAGTCTCAGACAGGGACCCTACGAGCAGTACTTC; CDR3: CASSLRQGPYEQYF
V: TRBV10-3; J: TRBJ2-5; size: NA; D: TRBD2; DNA: TGTGCCATCAGTTCTAGCGGGGGCCCTCAAGAGACCCAGTACTTC; CDR3: CAISSSGGPQETQYF
V: TRBV5-4; J: TRBJ1-2; size: NA; D: NA; DNA: TGTGCCAGCAGCTTGGTGGGCCCTGCTAACTCTGGCTACACCTTC; CDR3: CASSLVGPANSGYTF
V: TRBV5-6; J: TRBJ1-2; size: NA; D: TRBD1; DNA: TGTGCCAGCAGCTCCCGGGACAGGGGGGGGTTAGGAGGCTACACCTTC; CDR3: CASSSRDRGGLGGYTF
V: TRBV19; J: TRBJ1-6; size: NA; D: NA; DNA: TGTGCCAGTAGTATCCCCGGGTCCAATTCACCCCTCCACTTT; CDR3: CASSIPGSNSPLHF
V: TRBV10-3; J: TRBJ1-3; size: NA; D: TRBD1; DNA: TGTGCCATCAGTGAGTCCGGGACAGGGGGAGGAAACACCATATATTTT; CDR3: CAISESGTGGGNTIYF
V: TRBV2; J: TRBJ1-6; size: few; D: NA; DNA: TGTGCCAGCAGTGATTTGGGAGATTCACCCCTCCACTTT; CDR3: CASSDLGDSPLHF
V: TRBV6-1; J: TRBJ2-5; size: NA; D: NA; DNA: TGTGCCAGCACGCCGCAGGCGATCCAAGAGACCCAGTACTTC; CDR3: CASTPQAIQETQYF
V: TRBV3-1/TRBV3-2; J: TRBJ1-2; size: NA; D: NA; DNA: TGTGCCAGCAGCCAAAGCGGTCGCAGCCACTATGGCTACACCTTC; CDR3: CASSQSGRSHYGYTF
V: TRBV7-2; J: TRBJ2-7; size: NA; D: NA; DNA: TGTGCCAGCAGCTTAGGACAGGACCGCTCCTACGAGCAGTACTTC; CDR3: CASSLGQDRSYEQYF
V: TRBV27; J: TRBJ2-2; size: once; D: NA; DNA: TGTGCCAGCAGTTCCCCCCGGGAAATAGGGAACACCGGGGAGCTGTTTTTT; CDR3: CASSSPREIGNTGELFF
V: TRBV19; J: TRBJ2-2; size: NA; D: NA; DNA: TGTGCCAGTAGTATCGGGTTCTTCCCCACCGGGGAGCTGTTTTTT; CDR3: CASSIGFFPTGELFF
V: TRBV5-1; J: TRBJ1-2; size: NA; D: TRBD1; DNA: TGCGCCAGCAGCCCCGGACAGGGAGGAAGTACCCTTGGCTACACCTTC; CDR3: CASSPGQGGSTLGYTF
V: TRBV9; J: TRBJ2-2; size: NA; D: TRBD2; DNA: TGTGCCAGCAGCGTCGGGGGTAGCGGGAGGAGCGGGGCCGGGGAGCTGTTTTTT; CDR3: CASSVGGSGRSGAGELFF